This T cell receptor (beta chain) was sequenced during a study of T-cell memory formation after mild COVID-19. Across the study: TCR clusters largely stayed donor specific.

MiXCR was run by TCRdb on the 5' RACE reads, yielding one entry per CDR3 protein. Of 350,000 to 550,000 distinct CDR3 sequences in the sample, 15% to 20% were seen once. The CDR3 sequence is 14 residues long. Germline CDR1 reads SGHAT; CDR2 reads FQNNGV. Trimming stripped 1 base from V and 5 bases from J, with 8 bases between. Sample: PBMCs or a T cell subset sorted from them (not recorded which). The clonotype originates from a young man who had mild COVID-19 (a few samples of this study predate the infection). Cell type and time point are not known. The chain employs TRBV11-2 and TRBJ2-2, with D perhaps TRBD1 (5 bases). As DNA, the CDR3 is TGTGCCAGCAGCTTAGTGACAGATACCGGGGAGCTGTTTTTT. Translating it yields CASSLVTDTGELFF.